The rows below give T cell receptor beta chains drawn from one sample of a study of blood T cell repertoires in COVID-19. Using immunoSEQ multiplex PCR, the repertoire was profiled, and TCRdb retains in-frame clones only, with some absent. The sample comprises some 300,000 clones, around 88% of which are singletons, and approximately 6.6% rests with the top ten. The sample comprised peripheral blood. These receptors came from a woman in her 30s who had recovered from COVID-19. Both conserved end residues are part of each CDR3. The order of the fields is J gene, D gene, V gene, CDR3 DNA, CDR3 protein. The D gene is left open where the match is weak.

j_gene: TRBJ1-1
d_gene: TRBD1
v_gene: TRBV2
CDR3nt: TGTGCCAGCGGGGACAGGGTATCTTTCTTT
CDR3aa: CASGDRVSFF

j_gene: TRBJ2-3
d_gene: NA
v_gene: TRBV7-9
CDR3nt: TGTGCCAGCAGCCTCCCAGAGGAGGGGGCCTCGGCAGATACGCAGTATTTT
CDR3aa: CASSLPEEGASADTQYF

j_gene: TRBJ1-6
d_gene: NA
v_gene: TRBV3-1/TRBV3-2
CDR3nt: TGTGCCAGCAGCCAAGACGGGGGTGGCAATTCACCCCTCCACTTT
CDR3aa: CASSQDGGGNSPLHF

j_gene: TRBJ1-1
d_gene: TRBD1
v_gene: TRBV29-1
CDR3nt: TGCAGCGTTGGACAGGGGGAGGGCACTGAAGCTTTCTTT
CDR3aa: CSVGQGEGTEAFF

j_gene: TRBJ1-5
d_gene: NA
v_gene: TRBV19
CDR3nt: TGTGCCAGCACGGGAGTTGGGGGAAATCAGCCCCAGCATTTT
CDR3aa: CASTGVGGNQPQHF

j_gene: TRBJ2-7
d_gene: NA
v_gene: TRBV11-3
CDR3nt: TGTGCCAGCAGCTGGGGACTCGGCAGCCCCGAGCAGTACTTC
CDR3aa: CASSWGLGSPEQYF

j_gene: TRBJ2-7
d_gene: NA
v_gene: TRBV7-9
CDR3nt: TGTGCCAGCAGCTCCGGGATCACCTACGAGCAGTACTTC
CDR3aa: CASSSGITYEQYF

j_gene: TRBJ2-7
d_gene: NA
v_gene: TRBV28
CDR3nt: TGTGCCAGCAGCGGTTTTTACGAGCAGTACTTC
CDR3aa: CASSGFYEQYF

j_gene: TRBJ1-6
d_gene: TRBD1
v_gene: TRBV28
CDR3nt: TGTGCCAGCGGGGGACAGGGGAGGGCCCTCCACTTT
CDR3aa: CASGGQGRALHF

j_gene: TRBJ1-4
d_gene: NA
v_gene: TRBV7-2
CDR3nt: TGTGCCAGCAGCCTCGGACAGCCGGAAGGGAATGAAAAACTGTTTTTT
CDR3aa: CASSLGQPEGNEKLFF

j_gene: TRBJ2-1
d_gene: TRBD1
v_gene: TRBV6-6
CDR3nt: TGTGCCAGCAGGGGCCTCCGGGACAGGGCTTACAATGAGCAGTTCTTC
CDR3aa: CASRGLRDRAYNEQFF

j_gene: TRBJ2-1
d_gene: NA
v_gene: TRBV5-1
CDR3nt: TGCGCCAGCAGCTTTGCCCAGTACAATGAGCAGTTCTTC
CDR3aa: CASSFAQYNEQFF

j_gene: TRBJ1-2
d_gene: NA
v_gene: TRBV29-1
CDR3nt: TGCAGCGTTGAAATTTTACAGGATAACTATGGCTACACCTTC
CDR3aa: CSVEILQDNYGYTF

j_gene: TRBJ1-6
d_gene: NA
v_gene: TRBV5-1
CDR3nt: TGCGCCAGCAGCTTGACGGGGTATAATTCACCCCTCCACTTT
CDR3aa: CASSLTGYNSPLHF

j_gene: TRBJ2-7
d_gene: TRBD1
v_gene: TRBV10-3
CDR3nt: TGTGCCATCAGTGGGAGAGGGACAGGGCCGAGCGAGCAGTACTTC
CDR3aa: CAISGRGTGPSEQYF

j_gene: TRBJ1-5
d_gene: NA
v_gene: TRBV27
CDR3nt: TGTGCCAGCGTGGGCGGGACGCTTGGCAATCAGCCCCAGCATTTT
CDR3aa: CASVGGTLGNQPQHF

j_gene: TRBJ2-5
d_gene: NA
v_gene: TRBV2
CDR3nt: TGTGCCAGCACGGGGGACCTGTACCAAGAGACCCAGTACTTC
CDR3aa: CASTGDLYQETQYF